The 28 T cell receptor beta chains reported below all come from one sample, sequenced in a study of naive CD8 T cells in extremely preterm neonates. Assay used: immunoSEQ multiplex PCR; TCRdb lists only in-frame clones, some missing. The sample consists of over 6,000 clones, around 98% of them appearing once. Material for sequencing was naive CD8+ T cells from blood. The receptors stem from a human donor in good health.

A remark on this clone: An end of the junction does not agree with germline; a read error may underlie this. This rearrangement joins TRBV7-9 to TRBJ1-1, with 8 bases fitting TRBD1. CDR1 SEHNR and CDR2 FQNEAQ come from the germline V gene (reference sequence). This CDR3 region has 14 residues. CDR3 DNA sequence: TGTGTCAGCAGTGGCGGACAGGGGAACACTGAAGCTTTCTTT. Amino acids: CVSSGGQGNTEAFF. Filled out from reference TRBV7-9 and TRBJ1-1, the complete variable domain reads DTGVSQNPRHKITKRGQNVTFRCDPISEHNRLYWYRQTLGQGPEFLTYFQNEAQLEKSRLLSDRFSAERPKGSFSTLEIQRTEQGDSAMYLCVSSGGQGNTEAFFGQGTRLTVV.

V is TRBV27 and J is TRBJ2-1; 7 bases agree with TRBD2. V was pared by 2 bases and J by 3 bases, with 7 bases of the junction left unmatched. CDR3 length equals 16 residues. CDR1 and CDR2 (germline): MNHEY, SMNVEV (reference sequence). The CDR3 coding sequence is TGTGCCAGCAGTTTACCGGGAAGCGGGAACTACAATGAGCAGTTCTTC. Translated, it gives CASSLPGSGNYNEQFF.

CDR3 region: CASSLLNGDGYEQYF. For the CDR3, the DNA is TGTGCCAGCAGTTTATTAAACGGGGATGGATACGAGCAGTACTTC. V and J are TRBV27 and TRBJ2-7; D may be TRBD2 (5 bases). Trimming stripped 1 base from V and 4 bases from J, with 14 bases between. The CDR3 is 15 amino acids. CDR1 is MNHEY, CDR2 SMNVEV, per germline (reference sequence).

This chain joins TRBV19 and TRBJ1-1; D is ambiguous. CDR1 and CDR2 (germline): LNHDA, SQIVND (reference sequence). Trimming stripped 0 bases from V and 2 bases from J, with 10 bases between. The CDR3 runs to 15 residues. In DNA, the CDR3 is TGTGCCAGTAGTATAGAATCTCGTAGAAACACTGAAGCTTTCTTT. Its translation is CASSIESRRNTEAFF.

CDR3 coding DNA: TGTGCCAGCAGCAAAGTGGAGAGACAGGAAGCTTTCTTT. This translates into CASSKVERQEAFF. This chain joins TRBV21-1 and TRBJ1-1; TRBD1 is the table's D call and was not checked against the DNA. TRBV21-1 represents a pseudogene. The length of the CDR3 is 13 residues.

The V gene is TRBV6-1, the J gene TRBJ1-4; no clear D gene. The CDR3 is 16 amino acids. The V and J ends lost 1 base and 0 bases respectively, with 9 bases between them. The germline CDR1 and CDR2 sequences are MNHNS and SASEGT. CDR3 protein: CASSEEAVPTNEKLFF. CDR3 coding DNA: TGTGCCAGCAGTGAAGAAGCGGTCCCAACTAATGAAAAACTGTTTTTT.

The V gene is TRBV5-4, the J gene TRBJ1-1, with D tentatively TRBD1 (5 bases). Germline loops: CDR1 SGHNT, CDR2 YYREEE (reference sequence). Trimming took off 2 bases at V and 3 bases at J, with 11 bases between the two ends. CDR3 length equals 14 residues. The CDR3 nucleotides read TGTGCCAGCAGCTTCCAGGGTGTTTACACTGAAGCTTTCTTT. Protein sequence: CASSFQGVYTEAFF. The full variable domain, in which reference TRBV5-4 and TRBJ1-1 provide the parts outside the CDR3, is ETGVTQSPTHLIKTRGQQVTLRCSSQSGHNTVSWYQQALGQGPQFIFQYYREEENGRGNFPPRFSGLQFPNYSSELNVNALELDDSALYLCASSFQGVYTEAFFGQGTRLTVV.

The J gene is TRBJ1-4, the V gene TRBV7-8; a weak D match, TRBD1 (5 bases). Germline V gives CDR1 SGHVS, CDR2 FQNEAQ. Between the trimmed V and J ends, which lost 6 bases and 8 bases, there was a span of 19 bases. CDR3 length: 15 amino acids. The CDR3 DNA reads TGTGCCAGCAGTCCCGGCTCTTGGGGCCGGGAAAAACTGTTTTTT. It encodes CASSPGSWGREKLFF.

The V gene is TRBV19, the J gene TRBJ2-1, with TRBD1 matching 7 bases. Germline assignment: CDR1 LNHDA and CDR2 SQIVND (reference sequence). The trim removed 6 bases at V and 4 bases at J, leaving 3 bases unmatched. The CDR3 runs to 13 residues. The CDR3 here is CASRTGLYNEQFF. The CDR3 DNA reads TGTGCCAGTAGGACAGGGCTATACAATGAGCAGTTCTTC.

A single count supports this clone. This chain uses TRBV9 with TRBJ1-1; D uncertain. This CDR3 is built from 13 residues. Germline V gene data show CDR1 as SGDLS and CDR2 as YYNGEE. V was shortened by 0 bases and J by 8 bases, with 11 bases between the two germline ends. The CDR3 bases are TGTGCCAGCAGCGTAGAAGGCGAGGAAGAAGCTTTCTTT. Protein sequence: CASSVEGEEEAFF.

The V gene is TRBV7-6, the J gene TRBJ2-1, with 7 bases identical to TRBD2. Germline V lookup: CDR1 SGHVS, CDR2 FNYEAQ. V trimming: 5 bases; J trimming: 4 bases; junction bases outside the gene matches: 5. CDR3 length: 14 residues. The CDR3 DNA reads TGTGCCAGCAGCGAGAGCGGGAATTACAATGAGCAGTTCTTC. As protein: CASSESGNYNEQFF.

The rearrangement links TRBV9 to TRBJ2-5; TRBD2 matches 14 bases. The end of the DNA is better explained by TRBJ2-7, so the J call may be wrong. CDR1 is SGDLS, CDR2 YYNGEE, per germline. The length of the CDR3 is 16 residues. The CDR3 DNA follows: TGTGCCAGCAGCGTAGGGGGGACTAGCGGGAGTTACGAGCAGTACTTC. Its translation is CASSVGGTSGSYEQYF.

The chain has TRBV11-2 and TRBJ1-1, with D possibly matching TRBD1 (6 bases). The CDR3 totals 13 residues. With 4 bases removed from V and 4 bases from J, the gap between germline ends came to 10 bases. The germline V gene encodes CDR1 SGHAT and CDR2 FQNNGV. Here the CDR3 reads CASSYTGSTEAFF. CDR3 in DNA: TGTGCCAGCAGCTACACAGGGAGCACTGAAGCTTTCTTT.

The chain combines TRBV27 with TRBJ2-1; a possible D gene is TRBD2 (8 bases). Germline V lookup: CDR1 MNHEY, CDR2 SMNVEV (reference sequence). V was shortened by 4 bases and J by 15 bases, with 34 bases between the two germline ends. This CDR3 contains 18 residues. DNA for the CDR3: TGTGCCAGCAGTTGGCTCGGGACTAGGGGGCCGGCTAGGGAGTTGCGGTTCTTC. It specifies CASSWLGTRGPARELRFF.

J is TRBJ2-3 and V is TRBV9; TRBD2 matches 7 bases. After removal of 6 bases from V and 0 bases from J, the junction contained 7 bases not matched to a gene. CDR1 SGDLS and CDR2 YYNGEE come from the germline V gene. This CDR3 has 15 amino acids. The CDR3 bases are TGTGCCAGCAAAGCCGGGAGGACTAGCACAGATACGCAGTATTTT. Amino acid sequence: CASKAGRTSTDTQYF.

In its sample, this clone was seen once. This sequence joins TRBV2 and TRBJ1-1, with D unclear. Germline values: CDR1 SNHLY, CDR2 FYNNEI. This CDR3 is built from 14 residues. V lost 2 bases and J lost 2, with 9 bases in between. The CDR3 reads CASSETRFNTEAFF. In nucleotides, the CDR3 is TGTGCCAGCAGTGAAACCAGATTTAACACTGAAGCTTTCTTT.

This chain joins TRBV6-1 and TRBJ1-2; D gene uncertain. CDR3 length: 16 residues. Germline V gives CDR1 MNHNS, CDR2 SASEGT. Between the trimmed V and J ends, which lost 3 bases and 3 bases, there was a span of 17 bases. CDR3 residues: CASSDWQPTDYYGYTF. The CDR3 DNA reads TGTGCCAGCAGTGATTGGCAACCTACAGATTACTATGGCTACACCTTC.

The chain combines TRBV5-4 with TRBJ2-6; TRBD2 might be the D (6 bases). Germline-derived CDR1 and CDR2 are SGHNT and YYREEE (reference sequence). CDR3 length: 15 residues. The ends were cut back, 5 bases at V and 0 bases at J, with 9 bases in the middle. For the CDR3, the DNA is TGTGCCAGCAGAAGGAGGGGCTCTGGGGCCAACGTCCTGACTTTC. Amino acids: CASRRRGSGANVLTF.

The chain joins TRBV21-1 to TRBJ2-7; TRBD1, the table's D call, lacks a check against the DNA. TRBV21-1 counts as a pseudogene. CDR3 length: 16 residues. CDR3 sequence: CASSRPRTGSSYEQYF. CDR3 DNA sequence: TGTGCCAGCTCAAGACCTCGGACAGGGAGCTCCTACGAGCAGTACTTC.

The count of this clone is one. The same CDR3 arises from other DNA sequences in this sample as well. V gene TRBV19 combines with J gene TRBJ1-1, with D hard to call. Germline-derived CDR1 and CDR2 are LNHDA and SQIVND (reference sequence). V was trimmed by 4 bases and J by 0 bases, leaving 6 bases between them. The CDR3 has 13 residues. The CDR3 spells CASSRSLNTEAFF. DNA for the CDR3: TGTGCCAGTAGTAGAAGCCTGAACACTGAAGCTTTCTTT.

This clone was found once. The J gene is TRBJ1-2, the V gene TRBV6-5; 8 bases align to TRBD1. Per germline, CDR1 MNHEY and CDR2 SVGAGI. V shed 4 bases, J shed 4 bases, and the junction held 2 bases outside the gene matches. The CDR3 covers 13 residues. The CDR3 loop is CASSFQGAYGYTF. The CDR3 nucleotides are TGTGCCAGCAGTTTCCAGGGGGCCTATGGCTACACCTTC.

A single count supports this clone. V gene TRBV28 combines with J gene TRBJ2-7, with no clear D. Trimming shortened V by 6 bases and J by 5 bases, and 8 bases separated the two germline ends. Germline lookup yields CDR1 MDHEN and CDR2 SYDVKM. The CDR3 length is 11 residues. CDR3 protein: CASSQEDEQYF. Written as DNA, the CDR3 is TGTGCCAGCAGCCAGGAAGACGAGCAGTACTTC.

The rearrangement uses TRBV4-2 and TRBJ2-7; no clear D. CDR1 and CDR2 (germline): LGHNA, YNFKEQ. The CDR3 sequence is 13 residues long. V lost 0 bases, J lost 0 bases, and 3 bases lay in between. The CDR3 region is CASSQEYSYEQYF. In DNA form, the CDR3 reads TGTGCCAGCAGCCAAGAGTACTCCTACGAGCAGTACTTC.

V gene TRBV5-6 combines with J gene TRBJ1-1; TRBD1 might be the D (6 bases). V was trimmed by 2 bases and J by 0 bases, leaving 17 bases between them. Germline lookup yields CDR1 SGHDT and CDR2 YYEEEE. The CDR3 length is 17 residues. In nucleotides, the CDR3 is TGTGCCAGCAGCTTCTTGGGTATCGGACAGATGAACACTGAAGCTTTCTTT. Translating it yields CASSFLGIGQMNTEAFF.

This chain uses TRBV7-3 with TRBJ2-3, with TRBD1 matching 8 bases. The CDR3 consists of 15 residues. Germline loops: CDR1 SGHTA, CDR2 FQGTGA. V shed 5 bases, J shed 0 bases, and the junction held 4 bases outside the gene matches. The CDR3 protein is CASSVGTGSTDTQYF. The DNA for the CDR3 is TGTGCCAGCAGCGTCGGGACAGGCAGCACAGATACGCAGTATTTT.

The rearrangement links TRBV5-6 to TRBJ2-7, with TRBD1 matching 8 bases. Germline V gene sequence: CDR1 SGHDT, CDR2 YYEEEE. The V segment lost 5 bases and the J segment 4 bases; nucleotides outside the gene matches: 11. This CDR3 spans 15 amino acids. The CDR3 is CASRLSGQVIYEQYF. CDR3 bases: TGTGCCAGCAGGCTATCGGGACAGGTTATATACGAGCAGTACTTC.

The rearrangement uses TRBV27 and TRBJ2-1; TRBD1 aligns across 7 bases. The CDR3 loop spans 15 amino acids. The junction had 5 bases not matched to a gene; V was cut back by 2 bases and J by 4 bases. Looked up from germline, CDR1 is MNHEY and CDR2 is SMNVEV (reference sequence). CDR3 bases: TGTGCCAGCAGTTTAAGGGACAGTAGTTACAATGAGCAGTTCTTC. Its protein product is CASSLRDSSYNEQFF.

The chain combines TRBV6-1 with TRBJ1-1; tentative D call: TRBD1 (6 bases). Trimming removed 0 bases from V and 4 bases from J, with 9 bases in between. Germline loops: CDR1 MNHNS, CDR2 SASEGT. The CDR3 totals 14 residues. DNA for the CDR3: TGTGCCAGCAGTGAAGCAGGGGGGGGCACTGAAGCTTTCTTT. This gives the protein CASSEAGGGTEAFF.